One and the same sample provided the 14 T cell receptor beta chains below, sequenced in a study of blood T cell repertoires in COVID-19. Generated by immunoSEQ multiplex PCR, the TCRdb table keeps only in-frame clones and is missing some. The data contain more than 150,000 clones, around four fifths of them singletons. The sample consisted of PBMCs or T cells enriched from blood (not recorded which). These receptors were taken from a woman between 45 and 65 years old who had recovered from COVID-19.

This rearrangement joins TRBV7-8 to TRBJ1-1; TRBD1 is a possible D gene (5 bases). CDR3 length: 13 residues. The V gene lost 6 bases and the J gene lost 0 bases, with 8 bases spanning the gap. Germline CDR1 is SGHVS and CDR2 is FQNEAQ. The CDR3 spells CASSPGLNTEAFF. Here the CDR3 DNA reads TGTGCCAGCAGTCCAGGGTTGAACACTGAAGCTTTCTTT. The whole variable domain, remainder taken from reference TRBV7-8 and TRBJ1-1, is GAGVSQSPRYKVAKRGQDVALRCDPISGHVSLFWYQQALGQGPEFLTYFQNEAQLDKSGLPSDRFFAERPEGSVSTLKIQRTQQEDSAVYLCASSPGLNTEAFFGQGTRLTVV.

The chain couples TRBV3-1 (or the pseudogene TRBV3-2) to TRBJ1-5, with a weak D call TRBD1 (6 bases). Per the germline V gene, CDR1 is LGHDT and CDR2 is YNNKEL (reference sequence). The CDR3 has 15 residues. With 2 bases removed from V and 5 bases from J, the gap between germline ends came to 13 bases. The CDR3 DNA reads as TGTGCCAGCAGCCAAACAAGAGGGGGGGATCAGCCCCAGCATTTT. It encodes CASSQTRGGDQPQHF.

DNA of the CDR3: TGTGCCAGCTCACCATCGGAGGGCCTCTACGAGCAGTACTTC. Its translation: CASSPSEGLYEQYF. The chain carries TRBV18 and TRBJ2-7; tentatively, D is TRBD2 (6 bases). The CDR3 is 14 residues long. The V and J ends lost 2 bases and 3 bases respectively, with 11 bases between them. Germline CDR1 KGHSH, CDR2 LQKENI.

V and J are TRBV6-5 and TRBJ1-2, with D possibly TRBD1 on 5 matching bases. The CDR3 extends over 15 amino acids. Germline-derived CDR1 and CDR2 are MNHEY and SVGAGI. V was pared by 2 bases and J by 5 bases, with 15 bases between. The DNA for the CDR3 is TGTGCCAGCAGTTACAGTGCCAGGGTTGGATATGGCTACACCTTC. Translated, it gives CASSYSARVGYGYTF.

The gene calls are TRBV5-1 and TRBJ2-1, with TRBD1 matching 7 bases. Per the germline V gene, CDR1 is SGHRS and CDR2 is YFSETQ. The CDR3 spans 13 residues. V lost 4 bases to trimming and J lost 6 bases; unmatched junction nucleotides: 4. The CDR3 is CASSLWTGNEQFF. Written as DNA, the CDR3 is TGCGCCAGCAGCCTCTGGACAGGCAATGAGCAGTTCTTC. Based on the CDR3 plus reference TRBV5-1 and TRBJ2-1, the full variable domain is KAGVTQTPRYLIKTRGQQVTLSCSPISGHRSVSWYQQTPGQGLQFLFEYFSETQRNKGNFPGRFSGRQFSNSRSEMNVSTLELGDSALYLCASSLWTGNEQFFGPGTRLTVL.

The chain is built from TRBV27 and TRBJ1-2; a weak D match, TRBD1 (6 bases). Germline loops: CDR1 MNHEY, CDR2 SMNVEV (reference sequence). This CDR3 comprises 15 residues. V gave up 5 bases and J gave up 3 bases, with 16 bases separating them. The CDR3 bases are TGTGCCAGCAGTCCTACAGGGACCTACGACTATGGCTACACCTTC. Its translation: CASSPTGTYDYGYTF.

A few counts support this clone. The rearrangement joins TRBV5-6 to TRBJ2-2, with 8 bases fitting TRBD2. Germline CDR1 reads SGHDT; CDR2 reads YYEEEE. J was trimmed by 3 bases and V by 4 bases; bases with no gene match: 11. The CDR3 has 17 amino acids. The CDR3 loop is CASSEPSGGPYTGELFF. The DNA for the CDR3 is TGTGCCAGCAGCGAGCCTTCGGGAGGGCCTTACACCGGGGAGCTGTTTTTT. The variable domain in full, completed from reference TRBV5-6 and TRBJ2-2, reads DAGVTQSPTHLIKTRGQQVTLRCSPKSGHDTVSWYQQALGQGPQFIFQYYEEEERQRGNFPDRFSGHQFPNYSSELNVNALLLGDSALYLCASSEPSGGPYTGELFFGEGSRLTVL.

The V and J genes are TRBV11-3 and TRBJ2-3; 7 bases match TRBD2. The ends lost 1 base at V and 3 bases at J; junction bases unmatched: 7. The CDR3 covers 16 residues. Germline CDR1 is SGHNT and CDR2 is YENEEA. Here the CDR3 reads CASSLGSAGVTDTQYF. CDR3 DNA sequence: TGTGCCAGCAGCTTAGGGTCGGCGGGAGTGACAGATACGCAGTATTTT.

The CDR3 region is CSGYYSYEQYF. In DNA form, the CDR3 reads TGCAGTGGCTATTACTCCTACGAGCAGTACTTC. The chain is built from TRBV20-1 and TRBJ2-7, with D hard to call. Per the germline V gene, CDR1 is DFQATT and CDR2 is SNEGSKA (reference sequence). Trimming shortened V by 7 bases and J by 0 bases, and 7 bases separated the two germline ends. This CDR3 is built from 11 residues.

The rearrangement links TRBV28 to TRBJ2-2; weak D call: TRBD1 (6 bases). Germline CDR1 MDHEN, CDR2 SYDVKM. This CDR3 is 14 amino acids long. Trimming shortened V by 5 bases and J by 3 bases, and 10 bases separated the two germline ends. The CDR3 region has the DNA TGTGCCAGCAGTCTACAGGGTTACACCGGGGAGCTGTTTTTT. Protein sequence: CASSLQGYTGELFF.

This chain links TRBV18 with TRBJ1-2, with 7 bases lining up with TRBD1. Germline V gene sequence: CDR1 KGHSH, CDR2 LQKENI. CDR3 size: 14 residues. The J segment lost 1 base and the V segment lost 3 bases, leaving 2 bases of the junction unmatched. The CDR3 DNA is TGTGCCAGCTCACCGGGACAGATTAACTATGGCTACACCTTC. Its translation is CASSPGQINYGYTF.

This clone was detected once. The CDR3 nucleotides read TGTGCCAGCAGTTTGGGACAGAGTAGTTCACCCCTCCACTTT. The encoded protein is CASSLGQSSSPLHF. The chain uses TRBV28 and TRBJ1-6; the match to TRBD1 covers 7 bases. V dropped 3 bases and J dropped 9; count of bases not matched to a gene: 5. The CDR3 totals 14 residues. Per germline, CDR1 MDHEN and CDR2 SYDVKM.

V gene TRBV10-1 combines with J gene TRBJ2-1; 8 bases align to TRBD1. The junction had 12 bases not matched to a gene; V was cut back by 4 bases and J by 7 bases. From germline, CDR1 is WNHNN and CDR2 SYGVQD (reference sequence). The CDR3 sequence is 16 residues long. Written as DNA, the CDR3 is TGCGCCAGCAGTGTTTCAGGGGGCAATCGCAAAAATGAGCAGTTCTTC. It yields the protein CASSVSGGNRKNEQFF.

The chain uses TRBV13 and TRBJ2-1; 14 nucleotides line up with TRBD2. Germline trimming cut 5 bases from V and 0 bases from J; bases unmatched to any gene: 12. The CDR3 consists of 20 residues. Germline V gene lookup returns CDR1 PRHDT and CDR2 FYEKMQ (reference sequence). The CDR3 region has the DNA TGTGCCAGCAGCCGAGGGATTGGGACTAGCGGGAGAGGCTCCTACAATGAGCAGTTCTTC. The encoded protein is CASSRGIGTSGRGSYNEQFF.